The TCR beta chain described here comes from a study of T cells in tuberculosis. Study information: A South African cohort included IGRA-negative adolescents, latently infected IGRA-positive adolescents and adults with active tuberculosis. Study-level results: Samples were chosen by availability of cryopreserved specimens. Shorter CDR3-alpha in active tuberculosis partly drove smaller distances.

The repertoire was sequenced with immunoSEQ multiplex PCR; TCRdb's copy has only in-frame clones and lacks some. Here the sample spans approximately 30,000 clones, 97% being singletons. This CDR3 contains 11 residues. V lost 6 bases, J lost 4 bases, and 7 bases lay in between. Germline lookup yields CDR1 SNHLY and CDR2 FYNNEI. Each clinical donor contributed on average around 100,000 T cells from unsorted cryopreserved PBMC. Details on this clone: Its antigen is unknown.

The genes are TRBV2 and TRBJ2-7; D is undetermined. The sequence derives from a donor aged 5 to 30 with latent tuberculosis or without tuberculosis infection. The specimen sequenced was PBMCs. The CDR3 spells CASRPEYEQYF. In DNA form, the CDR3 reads TGTGCCAGCAGGCCCGAGTACGAGCAGTACTTC.